The entry below describes one T cell receptor (beta chain). Its antigen is unidentified. TCR beta rearrangements were amplified from peripheral blood genomic DNA. TRB rearrangements spanning V, D and J were amplified using mixed TRB-A/B primers. MiXCR, run by TCRdb on the multiplex PCR reads, gives a single entry per CDR3 protein. The sample lists about 1,500 distinct CDR3 sequences; roughly 57% were seen once. The sample comes from a study of T cell repertoires in aging, cancer and after chemotherapy. This CDR3 is built from 12 residues. Trimming took 6 bases from V and 6 from J; bases not matched to a gene: 4. Germline assignment: CDR1 SQVTM and CDR2 ANQGSEA. Findings and limits, study-wide: Age-matched healthy donors had significantly more diverse, less clonal blood TCR repertoires than untreated cancer patients.

The sample was blood. This receptor was identified in a human donor with a blood cancer. This rearrangement joins TRBV29-1 to TRBJ2-2, with TRBD1 matching 7 bases. CDR3 nucleotide sequence: TGCAGCGTCGTAGGACAGGCCGGGGAGCTGTTTTTT. Translation: CSVVGQAGELFF.